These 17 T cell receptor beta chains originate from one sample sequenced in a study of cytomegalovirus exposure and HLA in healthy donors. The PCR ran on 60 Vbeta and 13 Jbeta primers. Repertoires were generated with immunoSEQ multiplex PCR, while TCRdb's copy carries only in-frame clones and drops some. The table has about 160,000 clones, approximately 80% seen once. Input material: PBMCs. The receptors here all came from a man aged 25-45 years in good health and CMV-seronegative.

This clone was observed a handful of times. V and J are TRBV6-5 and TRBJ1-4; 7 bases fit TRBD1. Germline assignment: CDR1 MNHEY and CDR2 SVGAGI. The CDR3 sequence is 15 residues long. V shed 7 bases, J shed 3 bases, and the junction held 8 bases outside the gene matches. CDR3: CASTGTGTANEKLFF. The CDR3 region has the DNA TGTGCCAGCACCGGAACTGGGACAGCTAATGAAAAACTGTTTTTT.

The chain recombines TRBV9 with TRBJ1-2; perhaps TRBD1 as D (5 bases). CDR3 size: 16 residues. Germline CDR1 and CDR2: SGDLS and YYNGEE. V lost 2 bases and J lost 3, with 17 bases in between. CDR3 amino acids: CASSVGSPDSYYGYTF. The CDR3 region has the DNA TGTGCCAGCAGCGTCGGCAGCCCTGACAGCTACTATGGCTACACCTTC.

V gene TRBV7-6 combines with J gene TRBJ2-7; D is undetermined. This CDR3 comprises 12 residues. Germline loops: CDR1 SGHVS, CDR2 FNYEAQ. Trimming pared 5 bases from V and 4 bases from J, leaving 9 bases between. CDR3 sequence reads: CASSPLPYEQYF. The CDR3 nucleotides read TGTGCCAGCAGCCCCCTCCCTTACGAGCAGTACTTC. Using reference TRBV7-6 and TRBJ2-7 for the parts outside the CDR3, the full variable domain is GAGVSQSPRYKVTKRGQDVALRCDPISGHVSLYWYRQALGQGPEFLTYFNYEAQQDKSGLPNDRFSAERPEGSISTLTIQRTEQRDSAMYRCASSPLPYEQYFGPGTRLTVT.

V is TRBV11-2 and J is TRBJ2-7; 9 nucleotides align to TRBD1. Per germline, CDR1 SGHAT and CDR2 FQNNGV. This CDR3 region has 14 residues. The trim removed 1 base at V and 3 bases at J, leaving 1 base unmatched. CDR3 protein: CASSLGGQGYEQYF. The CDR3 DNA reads TGTGCCAGCAGCTTAGGGGGACAGGGCTACGAGCAGTACTTC.

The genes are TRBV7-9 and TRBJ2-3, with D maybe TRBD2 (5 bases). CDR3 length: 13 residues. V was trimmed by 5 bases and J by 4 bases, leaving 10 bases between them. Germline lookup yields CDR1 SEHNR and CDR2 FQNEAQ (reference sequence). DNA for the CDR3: TGTGCCAGCAGCCCGGGGTCCTCAGATACGCAGTATTTT. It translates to CASSPGSSDTQYF.

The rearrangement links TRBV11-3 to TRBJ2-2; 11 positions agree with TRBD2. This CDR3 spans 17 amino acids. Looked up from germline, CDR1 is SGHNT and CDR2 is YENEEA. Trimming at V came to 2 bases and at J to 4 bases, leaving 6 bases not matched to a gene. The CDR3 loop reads CASSLLAGGPSTGELFF. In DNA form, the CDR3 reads TGTGCCAGCAGCTTATTAGCGGGAGGGCCGAGCACCGGGGAGCTGTTTTTT.

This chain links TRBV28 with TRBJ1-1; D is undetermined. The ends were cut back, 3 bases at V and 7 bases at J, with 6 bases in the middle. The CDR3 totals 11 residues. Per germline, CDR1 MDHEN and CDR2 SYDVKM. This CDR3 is CASSFGLEAFF. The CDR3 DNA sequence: TGTGCCAGCAGTTTCGGACTTGAAGCTTTCTTT.

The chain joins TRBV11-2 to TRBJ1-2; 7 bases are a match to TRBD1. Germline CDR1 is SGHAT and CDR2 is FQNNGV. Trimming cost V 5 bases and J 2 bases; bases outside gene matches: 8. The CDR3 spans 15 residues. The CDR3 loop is CASSLPYRGNYGYTF. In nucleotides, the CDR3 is TGTGCCAGCAGCCTCCCCTACAGGGGAAACTATGGCTACACCTTC.

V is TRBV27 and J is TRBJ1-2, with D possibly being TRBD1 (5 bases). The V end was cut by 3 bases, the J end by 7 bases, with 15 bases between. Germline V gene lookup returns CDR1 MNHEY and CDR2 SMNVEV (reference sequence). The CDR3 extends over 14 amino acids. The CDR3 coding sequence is TGTGCCAGCAGTTTGGGTGCAGGGACTCGTGGCTACACCTTC. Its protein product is CASSLGAGTRGYTF.

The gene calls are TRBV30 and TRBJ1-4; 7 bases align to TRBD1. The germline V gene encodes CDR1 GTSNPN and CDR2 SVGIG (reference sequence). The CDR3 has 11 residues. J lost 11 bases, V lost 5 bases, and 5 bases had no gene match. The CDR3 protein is CAWLSGGKLFF. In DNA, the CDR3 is TGTGCCTGGCTGTCAGGGGGGAAACTGTTTTTT.

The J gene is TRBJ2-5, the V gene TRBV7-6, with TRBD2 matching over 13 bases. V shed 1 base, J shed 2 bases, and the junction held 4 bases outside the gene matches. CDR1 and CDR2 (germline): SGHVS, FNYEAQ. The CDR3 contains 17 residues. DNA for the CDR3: TGTGCCAGCAGCTTAGGTTCGGGACTAGCGGGGCAAGAGACCCAGTACTTC. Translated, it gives CASSLGSGLAGQETQYF.

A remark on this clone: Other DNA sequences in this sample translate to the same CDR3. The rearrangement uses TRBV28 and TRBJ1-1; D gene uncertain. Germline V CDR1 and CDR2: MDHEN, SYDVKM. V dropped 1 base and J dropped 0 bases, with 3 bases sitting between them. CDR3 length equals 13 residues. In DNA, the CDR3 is TGTGCCAGCAGTTTATCCGTGAACACTGAAGCTTTCTTT. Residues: CASSLSVNTEAFF.

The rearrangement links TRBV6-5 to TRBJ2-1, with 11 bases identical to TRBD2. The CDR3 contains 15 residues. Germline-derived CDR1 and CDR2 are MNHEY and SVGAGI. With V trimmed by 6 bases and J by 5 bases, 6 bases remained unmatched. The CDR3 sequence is CASSSGTSGNNEQFF. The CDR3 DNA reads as TGTGCCAGCAGCTCCGGGACTAGCGGAAACAATGAGCAGTTCTTC.

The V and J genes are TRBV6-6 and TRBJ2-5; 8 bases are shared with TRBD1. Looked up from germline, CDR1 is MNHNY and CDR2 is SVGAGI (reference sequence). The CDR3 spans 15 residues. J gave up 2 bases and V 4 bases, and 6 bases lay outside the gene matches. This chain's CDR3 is CASSSGTGKQETQYF. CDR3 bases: TGTGCCAGCAGTTCCGGGACAGGAAAACAAGAGACCCAGTACTTC.

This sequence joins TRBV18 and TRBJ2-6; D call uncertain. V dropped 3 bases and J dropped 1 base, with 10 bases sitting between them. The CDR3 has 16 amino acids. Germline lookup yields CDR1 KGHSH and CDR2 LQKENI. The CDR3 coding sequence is TGTGCCAGCTCACCCTCACTAAATTCTGGGGCCAACGTCCTGACTTTC. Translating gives CASSPSLNSGANVLTF.

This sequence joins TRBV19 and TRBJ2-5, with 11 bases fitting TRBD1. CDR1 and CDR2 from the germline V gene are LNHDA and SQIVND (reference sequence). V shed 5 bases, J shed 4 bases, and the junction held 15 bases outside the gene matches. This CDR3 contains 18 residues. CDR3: CASSLSGTGGLVGETQYF. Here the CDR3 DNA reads TGTGCCAGTAGTCTGTCCGGGACAGGGGGACTAGTGGGAGAGACCCAGTACTTC.

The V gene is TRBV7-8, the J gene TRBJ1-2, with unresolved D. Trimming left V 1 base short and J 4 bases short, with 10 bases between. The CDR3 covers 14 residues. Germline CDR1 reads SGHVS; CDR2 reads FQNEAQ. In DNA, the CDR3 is TGTGCCAGCAGCTTAGTCAAGGGAGGCTATGGCTACACCTTC. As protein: CASSLVKGGYGYTF.